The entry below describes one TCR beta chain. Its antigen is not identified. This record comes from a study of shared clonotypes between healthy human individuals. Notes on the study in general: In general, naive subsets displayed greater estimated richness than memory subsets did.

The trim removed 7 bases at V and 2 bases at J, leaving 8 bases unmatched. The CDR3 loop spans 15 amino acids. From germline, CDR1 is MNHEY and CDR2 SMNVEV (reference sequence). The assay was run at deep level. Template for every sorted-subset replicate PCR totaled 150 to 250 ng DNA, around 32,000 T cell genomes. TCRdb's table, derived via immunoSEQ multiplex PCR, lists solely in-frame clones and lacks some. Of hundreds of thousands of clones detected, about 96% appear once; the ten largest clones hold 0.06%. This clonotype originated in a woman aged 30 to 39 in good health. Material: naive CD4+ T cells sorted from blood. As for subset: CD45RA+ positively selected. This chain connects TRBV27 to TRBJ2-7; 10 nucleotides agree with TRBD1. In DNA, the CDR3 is TGTGCCAGCACCACGCGAGGGACAGGGGCCTACGAGCAGTACTTC. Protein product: CASTTRGTGAYEQYF.